What follows are 28 T cell receptor beta chains derived from one specimen sequenced in a study of early T cells in non-severe SARS-CoV-2 infection. TCRdb re-analysed the 5' RACE reads in MiXCR, keeping a single row per CDR3 protein. This table holds 60,000 or so distinct CDR3 sequences, more than 10% found once. The specimen sequenced was whole blood. The receptors shown here come from an adult who was a healthcare worker with PCR-confirmed SARS-CoV-2 infection or an uninfected control (not recorded which).

This clonotype was recorded at least ten times. This chain uses TRBV7-2 with TRBJ1-1; a possible D gene is TRBD1 (6 bases). The CDR3 runs to 12 residues. The germline V and J ends were trimmed by 3 bases and 8 bases, with 10 bases remaining between them. CDR1 SGHTA and CDR2 FQGNSA come from the germline V gene. CDR3 DNA sequence: TGTGCCAGCAGCTTGCGGGGGCAGGAAGCTTTCTTT. This gives the protein CASSLRGQEAFF. Variable domain in full (rest from reference TRBV7-2 and TRBJ1-1): GAGVSQSPSNKVTEKGKDVELRCDPISGHTALYWYRQSLGQGLEFLIYFQGNSAPDKSGLPSDRFSAERTGGSVSTLTIQRTQQEDSAVYLCASSLRGQEAFFGQGTRLTVV.

This clonotype was seen only a few times. This rearrangement joins TRBV14 to TRBJ1-4; D remains unclear. CDR3 length equals 16 residues. V lost 1 base to trimming and J lost 3 bases, with 12 bases between them. Germline CDR1 SGHDN, CDR2 FVKESK. The CDR3 is CASSQVSGLANEKLFF. The CDR3 bases are TGTGCCAGCAGCCAAGTTAGCGGGTTGGCTAATGAAAAACTGTTTTTT.

This clonotype was observed a handful of times. The chain employs TRBV7-8 and TRBJ2-1, with no clear D. This CDR3 comprises 14 residues. V lost 1 base to trimming and J lost 9 bases, with 13 bases between them. CDR1 is SGHVS, CDR2 FQNEAQ, per germline. The CDR3 region is CASSLVPSVSEQFF. Written as DNA, the CDR3 is TGTGCCAGCAGCTTAGTACCTTCCGTTAGTGAGCAGTTCTTC.

This clonotype was recorded many times. V gene TRBV3-1 combines with J gene TRBJ2-7, with TRBD2 matching 8 bases. This CDR3 region has 15 residues. Germline V gives CDR1 LGHDT, CDR2 YNNKEL (reference sequence). Trimming took 3 bases from V and 0 from J; bases not matched to a gene: 4. CDR3 sequence (DNA): TGTGCCAGCAGCCAGGACGGACTAGCCTCCTACGAGCAGTACTTC. It specifies CASSQDGLASYEQYF.

The chain has TRBV19 and TRBJ2-5; 8 bases are shared with TRBD1. The germline V gene has CDR1 LNHDA and CDR2 SQIVND (reference sequence). The CDR3 has 15 amino acids. Trimming took 7 bases from V and 5 from J; bases not matched to a gene: 12. In nucleotides, the CDR3 is TGTGCCAGTACGACGACAGGGGACCTATGGGAGACCCAGTACTTC. Protein product: CASTTTGDLWETQYF.

The table lists this clonotype with many counts. V gene TRBV20-1 combines with J gene TRBJ1-2, with TRBD1 as a possible D gene (6 bases). Germline V gene sequence: CDR1 DFQATT, CDR2 SNEGSKA (reference sequence). V was pared by 8 bases and J by 3 bases, with 10 bases between. This CDR3 is built from 11 residues. CDR3 nucleotides: TGCAGTTGCAGGGGTGACTATGGCTACACCTTC. Protein: CSCRGDYGYTF.

This chain uses TRBV7-2 with TRBJ2-3; D gene ambiguous. The CDR3 is 12 residues long. With 2 bases removed from V and 4 bases from J, the gap between germline ends came to 4 bases. Germline assignment: CDR1 SGHTA and CDR2 FQGNSA. CDR3 nucleotide sequence: TGTGCCAGCAGCTTACTAGCAGATACGCAGTATTTT. Its translation: CASSLLADTQYF.

V usage is TRBV7-9 and J usage is TRBJ2-1; 9 nucleotides align to TRBD1. From germline, CDR1 is SEHNR and CDR2 FQNEAQ (reference sequence). CDR3 length equals 13 residues. V gave up 5 bases and J gave up 7 bases; unmatched junction bases: 3. CDR3: CASSMTGGNEQFF. CDR3 DNA: TGTGCCAGCAGCATGACAGGGGGAAATGAGCAGTTCTTC. Combining the CDR3 with reference TRBV7-9 and TRBJ2-1 gives the whole variable domain DTGVSQNPRHKITKRGQNVTFRCDPISEHNRLYWYRQTLGQGPEFLTYFQNEAQLEKSRLLSDRFSAERPKGSFSTLEIQRTEQGDSAMYLCASSMTGGNEQFFGPGTRLTVL.

This clonotype has only a few counts. The final CDR3 position lacks the conserved phenylalanine or tryptophan, pointing to a likely read error. No DNA is shown, since the ends of the CDR3 on it are uncertain; the CDR3 is the one TCRdb lists. The chain carries TRBV5-6 and TRBJ1-1; TRBD1 was called by the table and not checked on the DNA. A total of 13 residues make up the CDR3, ends included. The germline V gene encodes CDR1 SGHDT and CDR2 YYEEEE. CDR3 protein: CASSLAPGTLAAI.

J is TRBJ2-5 and V is TRBV29-1; D is possibly TRBD2 (6 bases). The CDR3 sequence is 13 residues long. Trimming removed 6 bases from V and 1 base from J, with 12 bases in between. Germline assignment: CDR1 SQVTM and CDR2 ANQGSEA. In DNA form, the CDR3 reads TGCAGCGTCCTTGGGGGGACCCAAGAGACCCAGTACTTC. Residues: CSVLGGTQETQYF.

CDR3 loop: CASRTTSGGGTGELFF. The CDR3 DNA follows: TGTGCCAGCAGGACGACTAGCGGGGGAGGCACCGGGGAGCTGTTTTTT. The chain has TRBV9 and TRBJ2-2, with 12 bases identical to TRBD2. Looked up from germline, CDR1 is SGDLS and CDR2 is YYNGEE. The CDR3 covers 16 residues. Unmatched junction bases numbered 6, after V lost 5 bases and J lost 4 bases.

In its sample, this clonotype was seen many times. The chain joins TRBV2 to TRBJ2-7, with 8 bases matching TRBD2. The CDR3 covers 13 residues. CDR1 and CDR2 (germline): SNHLY, FYNNEI. With 11 bases clipped from V and 0 bases from J, the junction kept 6 bases outside the gene matches. CDR3 region: CAGGLERSYEQYF. In nucleotides, the CDR3 is TGTGCCGGGGGACTAGAGCGCTCCTACGAGCAGTACTTC.

The V and J genes are TRBV9 and TRBJ1-2, with 9 bases that match TRBD1. Germline CDR1 and CDR2: SGDLS and YYNGEE. The V and J ends lost 4 bases and 5 bases, in that order; junction bases with no gene match: 6. This CDR3 is 14 amino acids long. As DNA, the CDR3 is TGTGCCAGCAGCCCCGGGACAGGGAGGTATGGCTACACCTTC. Its protein is CASSPGTGRYGYTF.

J is TRBJ1-2 and V is TRBV20-1; tentatively, D is TRBD1 (6 bases). V shed 3 bases and J shed 10 bases, with 21 bases lying between them. The CDR3 is made up of 14 amino acids. CDR1 and CDR2 from the germline V gene are DFQATT and SNEGSKA (reference sequence). This chain's CDR3 is CSASPTGKSFDYTF. The CDR3 bases are TGCAGTGCTAGTCCTACAGGGAAGTCCTTTGACTACACCTTC.

The V and J genes are TRBV15 and TRBJ1-4; D is undetermined. V gave up 1 base and J gave up 3 bases, with 9 bases separating them. Per germline, CDR1 LNHNV and CDR2 YYDKDF (reference sequence). The CDR3 loop spans 15 amino acids. The CDR3 DNA follows: TGTGCCACCAGCAGAGTCAGGAATGCTAATGAAAAACTGTTTTTT. It codes for CATSRVRNANEKLFF.

The chain links TRBV29-1 to TRBJ1-1; D may be TRBD1 (5 bases). CDR1 is SQVTM and CDR2 is ANQGSEA in the germline V gene. The CDR3 is 13 residues long. Trimming left V 5 bases short and J 1 base short, with 11 bases between. Here the CDR3 DNA reads TGCAGCGTTAGTATCGGGGGGAACACTGAAGCTTTCTTT. Its translation is CSVSIGGNTEAFF.

This sequence joins TRBV30 and TRBJ1-1; D is unresolved. Deletions cut 4 bases from V and 9 bases from J, with 18 bases between. Germline V gene sequence: CDR1 GTSNPN, CDR2 SVGIG (reference sequence). The CDR3 sequence is 13 residues long. The CDR3 sequence is CAWTTERHFQAFF. CDR3 DNA: TGTGCCTGGACCACAGAGAGACACTTCCAAGCTTTCTTT.

This clonotype was counted a few times. The V gene is TRBV29-1, the J gene TRBJ1-1; a possible D gene is TRBD1 (5 bases). The CDR3 length is 11 residues. The V and J ends lost 4 bases and 8 bases respectively, with 11 bases between them. Germline CDR1 and CDR2: SQVTM and ANQGSEA. CDR3 loop: CSVVAGTEAFF. In DNA form, the CDR3 reads TGCAGCGTTGTCGCCGGGACCGAAGCTTTCTTT.

Remarks on this clonotype: Given the absence of the conserved phenylalanine or tryptophan at the CDR3 end, a read error is likely. CDR3 bases: TGCAGTGGTGTCCGGCGGGGGGGCCCCGTAACCTACAATGAGCAGTTCTCC. Translated: CSGVRRGGPVTYNEQFS. J is TRBJ2-1 and V is TRBV20-1, with 9 bases identical to TRBD2. V dropped 7 bases and J dropped 2; count of bases not matched to a gene: 15. This CDR3 has 17 residues. Germline assignment: CDR1 DFQATT and CDR2 SNEGSKA (reference sequence).

This clonotype was counted at least ten times. This sequence joins TRBV29-1 and TRBJ2-2, with 9 bases matching TRBD1. The germline V gene has CDR1 SQVTM and CDR2 ANQGSEA. The V and J ends lost 6 bases and 3 bases, in that order; junction bases with no gene match: 5. CDR3 length equals 14 residues. The CDR3 protein is CSVRRDRDTGELFF. The CDR3 nucleotides are TGCAGCGTCAGAAGGGACAGGGACACCGGGGAGCTGTTTTTT.

The CDR3 nucleotides read TGTGCCAGCAGAATAGCGGGGGGGAGTGAGCAGTTCTTC. It specifies CASRIAGGSEQFF. The J gene is TRBJ2-1, the V gene TRBV7-9; TRBD2 aligns across 11 bases. The CDR3 covers 13 residues. Germline-derived CDR1 and CDR2 are SEHNR and FQNEAQ (reference sequence). Trimming at V came to 6 bases and at J to 9 bases, leaving 4 bases not matched to a gene.

The sample holds a few counts of this clonotype. The rearrangement uses TRBV7-2 and TRBJ2-5; D is perhaps TRBD1 (5 bases). The CDR3 totals 13 residues. Germline V gene lookup returns CDR1 SGHTA and CDR2 FQGNSA. V lost 5 bases and J 1 base, leaving 8 bases between the germline ends. The CDR3 sequence is CASSMDTQETQYF. CDR3 bases: TGTGCCAGCAGCATGGACACCCAAGAGACCCAGTACTTC.

This clonotype has ten or more counts. J is TRBJ1-1 and V is TRBV6-2 or TRBV6-3; D remains unclear. The V end was cut by 6 bases, the J end by 2 bases, with 10 bases between. Germline V CDR1 and CDR2: MNHEY, SVGEGT. The length of the CDR3 is 13 residues. The DNA for the CDR3 is TGTGCCAGCAGAGAGGACGGTAACACTGAAGCTTTCTTT. Its translation: CASREDGNTEAFF.

There are many counts of this clonotype. The chain is built from TRBV29-1 and TRBJ2-7; TRBD2 might be the D (6 bases). V lost 4 bases, J lost 2 bases, and 9 bases lay in between. CDR1 is SQVTM and CDR2 is ANQGSEA in the germline V gene. There are 12 residues in the CDR3. The CDR3 spells CSVVGEAYEQYF. CDR3 sequence (DNA): TGCAGCGTTGTGGGGGAGGCCTACGAGCAGTACTTC.

This clonotype was detected ten times or more. The genes are TRBV11-2 and TRBJ2-7; perhaps TRBD2 as D (5 bases). Trimming left V 4 bases short and J 3 bases short, with 16 bases between. Germline lookup yields CDR1 SGHAT and CDR2 FQNNGV. This CDR3 comprises 15 residues. CDR3 in DNA: TGTGCCAGCAGCTCGATGGCGGAGGCCCGCTACGAGCAGTACTTC. Translating gives CASSSMAEARYEQYF.

This clonotype was found many times. The chain carries TRBV20-1 and TRBJ2-1; D might be TRBD2 (5 bases). CDR1 DFQATT and CDR2 SNEGSKA come from the germline V gene (reference sequence). The CDR3 is made up of 9 amino acids. Trimming took 5 bases from V and 14 from J, leaving 10 bases between them. The CDR3 region has the DNA TGCAGTGCTCACATCGGGGAGTTCTTC. This encodes CSAHIGEFF.

This clonotype came up many times. The chain carries TRBV20-1 and TRBJ1-3; D is unclear. Germline CDR1 reads DFQATT; CDR2 reads SNEGSKA (reference sequence). This CDR3 region has 15 residues. The V and J ends lost 3 bases and 2 bases respectively, with 14 bases between them. This CDR3 reads CSARGPRTAGNTIYF. The CDR3 DNA reads as TGCAGTGCTAGGGGCCCCCGGACTGCTGGAAACACCATATATTTT.

This clonotype has at least ten counts. The chain recombines TRBV27 with TRBJ1-5; the D gene is possibly TRBD1 (5 bases). The germline V gene encodes CDR1 MNHEY and CDR2 SMNVEV (reference sequence). The V gene lost 2 bases and the J gene lost 3 bases, with 8 bases spanning the gap. The CDR3 is 14 amino acids. The chain's CDR3 is CASSLRDDNQPQHF. In DNA form, the CDR3 reads TGTGCCAGCAGTTTAAGGGACGACAATCAGCCCCAGCATTTT.